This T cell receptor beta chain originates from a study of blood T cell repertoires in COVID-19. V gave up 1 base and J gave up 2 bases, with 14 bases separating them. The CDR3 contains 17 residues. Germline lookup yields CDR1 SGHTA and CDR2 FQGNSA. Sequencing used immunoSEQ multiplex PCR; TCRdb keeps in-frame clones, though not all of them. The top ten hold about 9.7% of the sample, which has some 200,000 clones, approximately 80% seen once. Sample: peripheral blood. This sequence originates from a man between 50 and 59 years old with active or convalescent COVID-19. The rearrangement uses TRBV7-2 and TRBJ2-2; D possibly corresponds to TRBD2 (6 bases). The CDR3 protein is CASSLGGAGLNTGELFF. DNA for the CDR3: TGTGCCAGCAGCTTAGGCGGGGCGGGGCTAAACACCGGGGAGCTGTTTTTT.